This TCR beta chain stems from a study of blood T cell repertoires in COVID-19 (TCRdb year 2020). For context, the study as a whole: The collaborator samples originated in the United States, Italy and Spain and spanned the acute and convalescent phases of COVID-19. Samples came from the ongoing ImmuneRACE study (first 160 participants) plus 1,254 subjects from 6 global collaborators. Sample metadata almost always included a de-identified subject ID, COVID-19 status, age in years and sex. Where available, HLA class I and class II types were taken from metadata supplied by the sample provider and were not determined by assay-based typing. The dataset comprised deeply sampled blood TCRbeta repertoires from subjects exposed to, actively infected with, or recovered from COVID-19. The material from the prospective study consisted of cDNA or gDNA derived from T cells, B-cell-depleted T cells, or PBMCs. A freely available public database, intended as a resource for researchers studying the immune response to SARS-CoV-2, is where the repertoires were released.

Note on this clone: Its antigen remains undetermined. There are no base qualities to consult, and no much larger clone falls within one base.

TCRbeta CDR3 regions were amplified from genomic DNA using the immunoSEQ Assay, a bias-controlled multiplex PCR. Regarding the original processing steps: The number of nucleated cells in each sample was estimated by amplification of reference gene primers within the assay. Sequence reads were collapsed and filtered to measure the absolute abundance of every unique TCRbeta CDR3 rearrangement. For each sample, productive Simpson clonality was calculated by taking the square root of Simpson's diversity index across productive rearrangements. As stored in TCRdb, this immuneACCESS dataset retains in-frame rearrangements with V and J assigned. A fraction of the clones does not appear; measured against another copy, unresolved V genes explain less than half of the discrepancy, and the remainder lacks a known reason. V, J and clone size are those of that table, while D and trimming were read from the DNA. For this sample there are 180,000 or so clones; roughly 86% appear just once. The top ten clonotypes cover 1.6% of the sample.

Including cysteine and phenylalanine, the CDR3 has 13 amino acids. Only CDR3 DNA is held: 39 bases, read in frame from base 1. CDR1 and CDR2, per the germline V gene (reference sequence), are GTSNPN and SVGIG. Between the V and J ends, shortened by 1 base and 8 bases respectively, the junction contains 11 bases. The paper as a whole reports these results and caveats: Clinical and demographic metadata were provided uncurated, with the amount varying by source and participant.

Whole blood was collected in K2EDTA tubes by collaborating institutions according to the institutions' own protocols. For TCRbeta analysis, collaborators shipped samples as frozen whole blood, isolated PBMCs, or DNA extracted from either of those sample types. The receptor was derived from a woman in her 50s with acute or convalescent COVID-19. Material for sequencing was peripheral blood. This chain joins TRBV30 to TRBJ1-4; the D gene remains uncertain. The sequenced DNA is TGTGCCTGGAGTGGCTCTTACTTGGAAAAACTGTTTTTT. This codes for CAWSGSYLEKLFF.